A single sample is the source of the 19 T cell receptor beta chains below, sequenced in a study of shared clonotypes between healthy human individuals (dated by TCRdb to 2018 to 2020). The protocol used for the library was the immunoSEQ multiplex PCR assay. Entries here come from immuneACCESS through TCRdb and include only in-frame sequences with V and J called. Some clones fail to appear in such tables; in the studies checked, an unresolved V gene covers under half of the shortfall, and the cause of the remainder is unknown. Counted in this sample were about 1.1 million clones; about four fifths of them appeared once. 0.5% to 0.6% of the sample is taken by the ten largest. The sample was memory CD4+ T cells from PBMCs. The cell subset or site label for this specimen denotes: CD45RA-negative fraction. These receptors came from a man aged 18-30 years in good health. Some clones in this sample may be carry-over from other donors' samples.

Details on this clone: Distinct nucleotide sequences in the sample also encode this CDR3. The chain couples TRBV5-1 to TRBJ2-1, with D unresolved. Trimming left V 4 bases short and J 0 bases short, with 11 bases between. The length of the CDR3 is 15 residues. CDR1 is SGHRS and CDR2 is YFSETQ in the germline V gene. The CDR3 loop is CASSVSGLSYNEQFF. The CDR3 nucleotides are TGCGCCAGCAGCGTCTCGGGTCTCTCCTACAATGAGCAGTTCTTC.

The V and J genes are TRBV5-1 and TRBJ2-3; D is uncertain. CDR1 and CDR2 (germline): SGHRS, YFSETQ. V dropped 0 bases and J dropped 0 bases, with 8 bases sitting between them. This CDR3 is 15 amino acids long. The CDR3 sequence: CASSLAGRSTDTQYF. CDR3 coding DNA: TGCGCCAGCAGCTTGGCAGGTCGTAGCACAGATACGCAGTATTTT.

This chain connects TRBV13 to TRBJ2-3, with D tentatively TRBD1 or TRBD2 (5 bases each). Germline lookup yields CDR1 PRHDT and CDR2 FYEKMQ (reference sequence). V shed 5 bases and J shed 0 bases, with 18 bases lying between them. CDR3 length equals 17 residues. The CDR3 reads CASSKKTGTSSTDTQYF. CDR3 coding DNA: TGTGCCAGCAGCAAGAAGACCGGGACCTCAAGCACAGATACGCAGTATTTT.

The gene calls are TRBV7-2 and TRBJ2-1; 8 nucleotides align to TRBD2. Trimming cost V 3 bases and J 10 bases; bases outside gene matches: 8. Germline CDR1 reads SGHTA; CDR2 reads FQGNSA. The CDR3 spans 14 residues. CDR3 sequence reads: CASSFSAGGKEQFF. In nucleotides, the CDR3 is TGTGCCAGCAGCTTCTCGGCGGGGGGCAAGGAGCAGTTCTTC.

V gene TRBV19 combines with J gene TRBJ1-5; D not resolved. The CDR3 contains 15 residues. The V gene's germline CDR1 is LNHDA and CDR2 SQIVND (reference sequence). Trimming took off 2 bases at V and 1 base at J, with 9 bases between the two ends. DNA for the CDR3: TGTGCCAGTAGTATATCCGGGGTAAGCAATCAGCCCCAGCATTTT. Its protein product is CASSISGVSNQPQHF.

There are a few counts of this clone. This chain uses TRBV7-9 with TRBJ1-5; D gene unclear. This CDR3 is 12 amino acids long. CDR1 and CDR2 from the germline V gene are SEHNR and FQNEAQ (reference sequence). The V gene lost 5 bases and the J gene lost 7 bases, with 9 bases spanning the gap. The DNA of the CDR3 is TGTGCCAGCAGCCCAATAGAACAGCCCCAGCATTTT. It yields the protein CASSPIEQPQHF.

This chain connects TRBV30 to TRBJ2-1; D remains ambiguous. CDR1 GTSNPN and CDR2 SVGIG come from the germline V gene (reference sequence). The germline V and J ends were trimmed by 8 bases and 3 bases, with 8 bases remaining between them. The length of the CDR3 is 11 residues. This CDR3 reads CAHSVYNEQFF. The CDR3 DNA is TGTGCCCACTCCGTCTACAATGAGCAGTTCTTC.

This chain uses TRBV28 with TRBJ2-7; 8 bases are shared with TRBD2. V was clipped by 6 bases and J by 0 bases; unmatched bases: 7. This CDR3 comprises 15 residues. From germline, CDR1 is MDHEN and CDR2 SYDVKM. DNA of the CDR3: TGTGCCAGCAGCCCGGGGGGGGCACTCTCCTACGAGCAGTACTTC. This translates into CASSPGGALSYEQYF.

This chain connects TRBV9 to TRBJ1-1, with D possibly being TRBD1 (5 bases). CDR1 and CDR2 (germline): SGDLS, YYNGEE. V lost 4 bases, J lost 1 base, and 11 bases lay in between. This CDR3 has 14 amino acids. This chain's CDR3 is CASSRGTANTEAFF. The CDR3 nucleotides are TGTGCCAGCAGCAGAGGGACCGCGAACACTGAAGCTTTCTTT.

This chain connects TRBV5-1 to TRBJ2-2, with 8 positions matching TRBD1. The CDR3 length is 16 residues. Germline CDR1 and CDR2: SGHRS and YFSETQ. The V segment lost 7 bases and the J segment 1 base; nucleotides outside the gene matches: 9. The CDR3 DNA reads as TGCGCCAGCGGACCATACAGGGGGTTGAACACCGGGGAGCTGTTTTTT. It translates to CASGPYRGLNTGELFF.

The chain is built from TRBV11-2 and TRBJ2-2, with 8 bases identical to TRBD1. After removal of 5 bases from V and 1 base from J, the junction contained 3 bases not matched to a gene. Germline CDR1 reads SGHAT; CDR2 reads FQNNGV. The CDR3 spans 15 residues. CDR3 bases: TGTGCCAGCAGCGAAGGGACAGGGAACACCGGGGAGCTGTTTTTT. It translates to CASSEGTGNTGELFF.

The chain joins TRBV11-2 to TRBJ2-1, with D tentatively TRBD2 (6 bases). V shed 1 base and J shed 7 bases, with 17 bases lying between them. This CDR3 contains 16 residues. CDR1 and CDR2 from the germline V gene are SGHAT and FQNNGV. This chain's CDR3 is CASSLVRGGVFNEQFF. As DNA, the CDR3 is TGTGCCAGCAGCTTAGTCCGGGGCGGGGTGTTTAATGAGCAGTTCTTC.

The CDR3 reads CAISGQLNEKLFF. In nucleotides, the CDR3 is TGTGCCATCAGTGGACAGTTAAATGAAAAACTGTTTTTT. The chain carries TRBV10-3 and TRBJ1-4; TRBD1 is a possible D gene (5 bases). Deletions cut 4 bases from V and 5 bases from J, with 8 bases between. Germline loops: CDR1 ENHRY, CDR2 SYGVKD. The CDR3 contains 13 residues.

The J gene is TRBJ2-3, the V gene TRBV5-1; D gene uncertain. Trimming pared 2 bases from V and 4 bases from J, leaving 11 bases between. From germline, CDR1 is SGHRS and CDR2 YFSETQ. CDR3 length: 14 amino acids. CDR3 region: CASSFLKYPDTQYF. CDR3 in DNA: TGCGCCAGCAGCTTCCTCAAGTACCCAGATACGCAGTATTTT.

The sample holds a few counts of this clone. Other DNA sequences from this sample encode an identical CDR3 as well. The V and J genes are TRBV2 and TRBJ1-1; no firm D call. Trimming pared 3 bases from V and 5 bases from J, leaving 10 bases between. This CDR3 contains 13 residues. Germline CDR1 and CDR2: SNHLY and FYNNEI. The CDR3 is CASSERGGTEAFF. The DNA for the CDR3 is TGTGCCAGCAGTGAGCGGGGAGGGACTGAAGCTTTCTTT.

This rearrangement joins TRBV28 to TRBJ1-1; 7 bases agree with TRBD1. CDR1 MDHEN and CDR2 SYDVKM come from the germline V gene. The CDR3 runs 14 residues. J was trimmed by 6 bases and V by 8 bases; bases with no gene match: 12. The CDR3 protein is CASCGQEGRAEAFF. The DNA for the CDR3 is TGTGCCAGCTGCGGACAGGAAGGTAGAGCTGAAGCTTTCTTT.

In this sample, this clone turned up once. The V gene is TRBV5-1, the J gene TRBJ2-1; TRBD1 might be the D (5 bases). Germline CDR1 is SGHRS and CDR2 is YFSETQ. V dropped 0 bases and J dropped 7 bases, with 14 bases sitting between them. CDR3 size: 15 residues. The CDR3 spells CASSLAGPGENEQFF. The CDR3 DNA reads TGCGCCAGCAGCTTGGCAGGGCCGGGCGAAAATGAGCAGTTCTTC.

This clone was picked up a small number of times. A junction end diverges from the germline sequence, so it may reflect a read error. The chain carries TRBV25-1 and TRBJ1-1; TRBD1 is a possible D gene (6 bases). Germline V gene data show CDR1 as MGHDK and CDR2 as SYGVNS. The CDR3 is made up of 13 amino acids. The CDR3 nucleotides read TGTGCCAGCAGCGAATTTGGCAGGGGCCTGACTTTCTTT. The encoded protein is CASSEFGRGLTFF. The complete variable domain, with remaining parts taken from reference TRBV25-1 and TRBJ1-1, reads EADIYQTPRYLVIGTGKKITLECSQTMGHDKMYWYQQDPGMELHLIHYSYGVNSTEKGDLSSESTVSRIRTEHFPLTLESARPSHTSQYLCASSEFGRGLTFFGQGTRLTVV.

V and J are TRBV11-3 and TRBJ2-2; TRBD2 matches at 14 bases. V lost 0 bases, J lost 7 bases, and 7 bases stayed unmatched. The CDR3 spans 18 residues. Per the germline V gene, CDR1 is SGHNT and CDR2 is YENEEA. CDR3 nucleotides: TGTGCCAGCAGCTTAGATCGACTAGCGGGAGGGCGTGACGGGGAGCTGTTTTTT. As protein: CASSLDRLAGGRDGELFF.